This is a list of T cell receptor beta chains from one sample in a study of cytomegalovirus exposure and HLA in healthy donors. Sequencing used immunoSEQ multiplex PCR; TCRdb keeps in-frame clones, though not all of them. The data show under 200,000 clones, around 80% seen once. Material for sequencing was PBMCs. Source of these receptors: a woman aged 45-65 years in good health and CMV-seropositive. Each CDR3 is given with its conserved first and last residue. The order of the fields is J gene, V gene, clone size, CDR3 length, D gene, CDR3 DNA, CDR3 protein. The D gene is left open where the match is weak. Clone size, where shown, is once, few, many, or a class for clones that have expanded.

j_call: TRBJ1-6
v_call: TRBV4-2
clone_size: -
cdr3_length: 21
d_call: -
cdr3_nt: TGTGCCAGCAGCCCTGGCATGTCGGGGGGGCCGGGCAGCTCCTATAATTCACCCCTCCACTTT
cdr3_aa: CASSPGMSGGPGSSYNSPLHF

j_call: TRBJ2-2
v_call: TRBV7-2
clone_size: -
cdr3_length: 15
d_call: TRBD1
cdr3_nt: TGTGCCAGCAGCTCCCGACAGGGTGGCACCGGGGAGCTGTTTTTT
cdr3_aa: CASSSRQGGTGELFF

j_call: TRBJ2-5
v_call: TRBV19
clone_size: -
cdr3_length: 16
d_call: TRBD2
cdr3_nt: TGTGCCAGTAGTATGGGCGGCGGGAGGGCCGGGGAGACCCAGTACTTC
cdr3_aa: CASSMGGGRAGETQYF

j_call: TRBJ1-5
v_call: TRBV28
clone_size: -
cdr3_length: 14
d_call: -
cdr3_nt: TGTGCCAGCAGTTTAGGTCAGGGCAATCAGCCCCAGCATTTT
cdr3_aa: CASSLGQGNQPQHF

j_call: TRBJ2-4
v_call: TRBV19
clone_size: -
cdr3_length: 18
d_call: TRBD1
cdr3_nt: TGTGCCAGTAGTGAGAATCCGGGACAGGGGTCCCGTCTAAACATTCAGTACTTC
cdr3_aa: CASSENPGQGSRLNIQYF

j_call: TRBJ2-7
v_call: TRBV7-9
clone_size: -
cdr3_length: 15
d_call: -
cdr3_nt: TGTGCCAGCAGCCCTCGGCGGGGCCACTCCTACGAGCAGTACTTC
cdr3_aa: CASSPRRGHSYEQYF

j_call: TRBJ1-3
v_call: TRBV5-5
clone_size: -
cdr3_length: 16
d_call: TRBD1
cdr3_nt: TGTGCCAGCAGCCCTGGGACAGTCCCCTCTGGAAACACCATATATTTT
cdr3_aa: CASSPGTVPSGNTIYF

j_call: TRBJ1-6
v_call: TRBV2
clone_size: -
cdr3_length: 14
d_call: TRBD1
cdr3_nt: TGTGCCAGCAAAACCGGGACAGGGTATTCACCCCTCCACTTT
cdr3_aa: CASKTGTGYSPLHF

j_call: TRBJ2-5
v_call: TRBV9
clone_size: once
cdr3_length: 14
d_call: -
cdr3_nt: TGTGCCAGCAGCGTAGGCGTCTCGGGGGAGACCCAGTACTTC
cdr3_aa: CASSVGVSGETQYF

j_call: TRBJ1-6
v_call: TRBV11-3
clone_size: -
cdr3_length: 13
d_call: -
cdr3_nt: TGTGCCAGCAGCCCCAGACAGGAACGACCCCTCCACTTT
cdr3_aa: CASSPRQERPLHF

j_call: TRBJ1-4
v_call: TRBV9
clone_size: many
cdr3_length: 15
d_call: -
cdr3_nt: TGTGCCAGCAGCGTAGGTAGGGCAGGGAATGAAAAACTGTTTTTT
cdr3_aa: CASSVGRAGNEKLFF

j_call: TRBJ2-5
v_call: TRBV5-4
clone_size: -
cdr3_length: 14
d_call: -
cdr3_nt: TGTGCCAGCAGCTTGGGGACACTCCAAGAGACCCAGTACTTC
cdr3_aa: CASSLGTLQETQYF

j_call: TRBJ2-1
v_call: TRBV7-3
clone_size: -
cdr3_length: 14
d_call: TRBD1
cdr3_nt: TGTGCCAGCAGCCAAGGATCAGGGGGCACTGAGCAGTTCTTC
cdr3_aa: CASSQGSGGTEQFF

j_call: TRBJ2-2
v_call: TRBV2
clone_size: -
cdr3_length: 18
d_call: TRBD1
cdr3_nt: TGTGCCAGCAGTGAAGCAAGGGGCAGGGGGCGAAACACCGGGGAGCTGTTTTTT
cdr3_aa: CASSEARGRGRNTGELFF

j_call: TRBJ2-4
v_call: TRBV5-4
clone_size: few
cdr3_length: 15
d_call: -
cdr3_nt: TGTGCCAGCAGCCCAATCACTAGCTCCAAAAACATTCAGTACTTC
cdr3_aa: CASSPITSSKNIQYF

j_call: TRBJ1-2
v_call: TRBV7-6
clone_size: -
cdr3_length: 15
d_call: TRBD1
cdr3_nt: TGTGCCAGCAGCCTTAACGGACAGGGGGTAGCTGGCTACACCTTC
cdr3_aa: CASSLNGQGVAGYTF

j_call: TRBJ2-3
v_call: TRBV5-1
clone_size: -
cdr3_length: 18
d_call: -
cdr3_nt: TGCGCCAGCAGCTTGACCCTGTTTGCGGGCCTACCCCCAGATACGCAGTATTTT
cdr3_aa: CASSLTLFAGLPPDTQYF

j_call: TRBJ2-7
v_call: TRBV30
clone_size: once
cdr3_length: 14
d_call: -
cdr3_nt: TGTGCCTGGGGGCGGGGCCCGGGGGCCTACGAGCAGTACTTC
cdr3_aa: CAWGRGPGAYEQYF

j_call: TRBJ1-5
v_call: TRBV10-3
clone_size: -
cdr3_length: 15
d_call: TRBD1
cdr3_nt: TGTGCCATCAAACCGGGACAGGGCTACAATCAGCCCCAGCATTTT
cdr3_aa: CAIKPGQGYNQPQHF

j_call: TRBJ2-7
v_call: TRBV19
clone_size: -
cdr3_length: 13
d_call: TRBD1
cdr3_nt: TGTGCCAGTAGTCCCGGGACAGCCTACGAGCAGTACTTC
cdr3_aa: CASSPGTAYEQYF

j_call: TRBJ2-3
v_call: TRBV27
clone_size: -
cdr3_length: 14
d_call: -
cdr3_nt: TGTGCCAGCAGTCCCGGGGGTAGCACAGATACGCAGTATTTT
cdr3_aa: CASSPGGSTDTQYF

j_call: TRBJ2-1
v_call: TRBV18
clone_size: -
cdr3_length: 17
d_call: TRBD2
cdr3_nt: TGTGCCAGCTCACCAATAGCGGGAGGCCCCGTGGGCAATGAGCAGTTCTTC
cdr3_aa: CASSPIAGGPVGNEQFF

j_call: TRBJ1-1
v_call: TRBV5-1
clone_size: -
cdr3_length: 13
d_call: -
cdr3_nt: TGCGCCAGCAGCTTTGACAGTAACACTGAAGCTTTCTTT
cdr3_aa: CASSFDSNTEAFF

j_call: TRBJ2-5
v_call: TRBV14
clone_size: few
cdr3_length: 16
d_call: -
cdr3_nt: TGTGCCAGCAGCCAAGATGAGAACGGGGGAGGTGAGACCCAGTACTTC
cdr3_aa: CASSQDENGGGETQYF

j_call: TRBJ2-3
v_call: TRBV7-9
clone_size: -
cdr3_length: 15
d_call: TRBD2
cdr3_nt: TGTGCCAGCAGCCTAAAGCGGGGGTCCACAGATACGCAGTATTTT
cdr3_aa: CASSLKRGSTDTQYF

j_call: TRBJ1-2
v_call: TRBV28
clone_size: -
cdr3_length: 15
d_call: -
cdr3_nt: TGTGCCAGCAGTGGCGACAGCACCAAATGGTATGGCTACACCTTC
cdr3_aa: CASSGDSTKWYGYTF

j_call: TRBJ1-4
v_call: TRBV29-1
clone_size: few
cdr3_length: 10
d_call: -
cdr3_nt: TGCAGCGTTTTCACTACAAAACTGTTTTTT
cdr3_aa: CSVFTTKLFF

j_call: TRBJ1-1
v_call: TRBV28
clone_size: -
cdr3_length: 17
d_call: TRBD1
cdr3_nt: TGTGCCAGCAGTTTACACATCCCCGGGACAGGGGGTACTGAAGCTTTCTTT
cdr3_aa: CASSLHIPGTGGTEAFF

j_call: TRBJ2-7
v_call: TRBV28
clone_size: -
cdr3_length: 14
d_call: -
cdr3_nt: TGTGCCAGCAGTTTATACCACAGCCGCTACGAGCAGTACTTC
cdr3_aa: CASSLYHSRYEQYF

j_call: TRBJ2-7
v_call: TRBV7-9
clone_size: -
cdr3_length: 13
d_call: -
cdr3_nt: TGTGCCAGCAGCAGCCGACAGCCCTACGAGCAGTACTTC
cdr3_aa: CASSSRQPYEQYF

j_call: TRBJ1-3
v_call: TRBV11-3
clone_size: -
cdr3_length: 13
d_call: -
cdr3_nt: TGTGCCAGCAGCTTAGGTACTGGAAACACCATATATTTT
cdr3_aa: CASSLGTGNTIYF

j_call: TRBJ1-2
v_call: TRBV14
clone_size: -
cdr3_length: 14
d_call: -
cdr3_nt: TGTGCCAGCAGCCGGCAGGGACTTAACTATGGCTACACCTTC
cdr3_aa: CASSRQGLNYGYTF

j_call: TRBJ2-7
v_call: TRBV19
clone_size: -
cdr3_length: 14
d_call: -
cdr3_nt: TGTGCCAGTAGTAGGGGCTTAGACAGCTACGAGCAGTACTTC
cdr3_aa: CASSRGLDSYEQYF

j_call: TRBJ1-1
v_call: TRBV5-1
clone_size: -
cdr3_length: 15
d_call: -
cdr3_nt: TGCGCCAGCGGGCTTGGCGGGACGTCGAACACTGAAGCTTTCTTT
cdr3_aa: CASGLGGTSNTEAFF

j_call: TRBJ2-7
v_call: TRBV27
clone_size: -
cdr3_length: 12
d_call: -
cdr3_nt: TGTGCCAGTCAGGGGACACCCTACGAGCAGTACTTC
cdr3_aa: CASQGTPYEQYF

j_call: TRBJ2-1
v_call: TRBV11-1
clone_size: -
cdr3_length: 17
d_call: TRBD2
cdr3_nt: TGTGCCAGCAGCCCTCAAACGGGAGGGCAGGGTAGTAATGAGCAGTTCTTC
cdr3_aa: CASSPQTGGQGSNEQFF

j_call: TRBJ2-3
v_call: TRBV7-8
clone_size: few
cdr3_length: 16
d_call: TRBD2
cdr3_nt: TGTGCCAGCAGCCTGCGGGGGACTCTTGTCCGAGATACGCAGTATTTT
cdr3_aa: CASSLRGTLVRDTQYF

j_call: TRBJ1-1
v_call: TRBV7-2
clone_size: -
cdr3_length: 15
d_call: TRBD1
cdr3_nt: TGTGCCAGCAGCTCCGGGACAGGGGTGGACACTGAAGCTTTCTTT
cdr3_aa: CASSSGTGVDTEAFF

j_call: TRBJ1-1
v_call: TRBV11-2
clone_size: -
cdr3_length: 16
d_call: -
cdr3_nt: TGTGCCAGCAGCTCCGGGGGGGGGCCCGTGAACACTGAAGCTTTCTTT
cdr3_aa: CASSSGGGPVNTEAFF

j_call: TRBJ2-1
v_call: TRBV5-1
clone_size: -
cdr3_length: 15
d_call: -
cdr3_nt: TGCGCCAGCAGCCCTGGACAGACAAGCGCTCATGAGCAGTTCTTC
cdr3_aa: CASSPGQTSAHEQFF

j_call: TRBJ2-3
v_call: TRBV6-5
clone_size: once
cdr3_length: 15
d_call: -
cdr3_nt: TGTGCCAGCAGTTACTCGCCAGGGGCCGCGAATACGCAGTATTTT
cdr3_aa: CASSYSPGAANTQYF

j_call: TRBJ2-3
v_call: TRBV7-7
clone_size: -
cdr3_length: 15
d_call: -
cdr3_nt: TGTGCTAGCAGCTTAAGGGGGGGCAGCACAGATACGCAGTATTTT
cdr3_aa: CASSLRGGSTDTQYF

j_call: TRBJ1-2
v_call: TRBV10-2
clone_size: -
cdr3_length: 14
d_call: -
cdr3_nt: TGCGCCAGCAGTGACAGGGCCTCTATTGATGGCTACACCTTC
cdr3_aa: CASSDRASIDGYTF

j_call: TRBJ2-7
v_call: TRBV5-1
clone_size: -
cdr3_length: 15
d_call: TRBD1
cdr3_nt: TGCGCCAGCAGCATCCAGGACAGGGAGCTCGACGAGCAGTACTTC
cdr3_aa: CASSIQDRELDEQYF